This paragraph reports one T cell receptor (beta chain). The antigen remains unidentified. The data derive from a study of cytomegalovirus exposure and HLA in healthy donors. Study-level points and caveats: Researchers reported that a few CMV-associated chains were confirmed in vitro as CMV antigen-specific. TCR clusters originating in the first cohort tended to co-occur in the roughly 130 validation repertoires, according to a later analysis. The investigators catalogued 164 TCR beta chains as cytomegalovirus-associated.

V was clipped by 5 bases and J by 2 bases, with 13 bases between them. CDR1 and CDR2 (germline): SGHVS, FNYEAQ. This CDR3 is 14 amino acids long. The table came from immunoSEQ multiplex PCR; TCRdb's copy has only in-frame clones and leaves some out. The table has under 400,000 clones, approximately 88% seen once; the top ten hold more than 0.95%. The specimen was PBMCs. The TCR sequence derives from a young man in good health and CMV-seronegative. J is TRBJ2-7 and V is TRBV7-6, with D perhaps matching TRBD2 (5 bases). As DNA, the CDR3 is TGTGCCAGCAGCCCGGAGCGGAACCCCTACGAGCAGTACTTC. Translating gives CASSPERNPYEQYF.